The 5 T cell receptor beta chains presented below share a single source sample, sequenced in a study of T-cell reconstitution after alpha-beta-depleted transplantation in children (dated by TCRdb to about 2016). Libraries came from PCR. The sequencing machine was an Illumina HiSeq 2500. To normalize quantification of the TCRbeta repertoire, the TCR libraries were built with molecular barcoding that relied on unique molecular identifiers. Clones were called with MiXCR by TCRdb after fastp trimmed the public reads at Q25, and only in-frame beta chains were retained. CDR3 protein duplicates are merged, each entry listing the most common genes and DNA. Present in this sample are nearly 400,000 distinct CDR3 sequences, about a fifth of which were seen just once. Clones ranked in the top ten supply over 3.5% of the sample. The sequencing here drew on PBMCs from the stem cell graft donor, taken from the stem cell graft. Receptor source: a human donor who donated a stem cell graft to a child with acute myeloid leukemia.

This chain joins TRBV9 and TRBJ2-1; D is perhaps TRBD1 (5 bases). Germline V CDR1 and CDR2: SGDLS, YYNGEE. V dropped 4 bases and J dropped 7 bases, with 15 bases sitting between them. The CDR3 covers 14 residues. CDR3 coding DNA: TGTGCCAGCAGCCCCCGACAGCGCCTGAATGAGCAGTTCTTC. Its protein is CASSPRQRLNEQFF. Full variable domain (rest looked up from reference TRBV9 and TRBJ2-1): DSGVTQTPKHLITATGQRVTLRCSPRSGDLSVYWYQQSLDQGLQFLIQYYNGEERAKGNILERFSAQQFPDLHSELNLSSLELGDSALYFCASSPRQRLNEQFFGPGTRLTVL.

This clonotype was recorded a few times. The genes are TRBV6-1 and TRBJ2-1; TRBD2 matches 13 bases. The CDR3 totals 15 residues. The V gene end was trimmed by 5 bases and the J gene end by 7 bases; junction bases not matched to a gene: 5. CDR1 and CDR2 from the germline V gene are MNHNS and SASEGT. This chain's CDR3 is CASSRLAGGMNEQFF. The CDR3 nucleotides are TGTGCCAGCAGTCGACTAGCGGGAGGAATGAATGAGCAGTTCTTC.

The CDR3 loop reads CSASHQGHEQFF. The CDR3 nucleotides read TGCAGTGCTTCCCACCAGGGTCATGAGCAGTTCTTC. The chain combines TRBV20-1 with TRBJ2-1, with a possible D match to TRBD1 (5 bases). V lost 5 bases, J lost 8 bases, and 13 bases lay in between. Germline loops: CDR1 DFQATT, CDR2 SNEGSKA (reference sequence). The CDR3 totals 12 residues.

This clonotype has at least ten counts. J is TRBJ2-2 and V is TRBV7-2; 9 nucleotides align to TRBD2. The CDR3 totals 16 residues. The V gene end was trimmed by 6 bases and the J gene end by 6 bases; junction bases not matched to a gene: 11. Germline lookup yields CDR1 SGHTA and CDR2 FQGNSA. In DNA form, the CDR3 reads TGTGCCAGCAGACCTCTTAGCGGGAGTTACCCCGGGGAGCTGTTTTTT. Protein: CASRPLSGSYPGELFF.

In this sample, this clonotype turned up a few times. The chain couples TRBV6-2 or TRBV6-3 to TRBJ1-5, with 7 nucleotides matching TRBD1. After removal of 3 bases from V and 5 bases from J, the junction contained 7 bases not matched to a gene. The CDR3 loop spans 15 amino acids. Germline V gives CDR1 MNHEY, CDR2 SVGEGT. The CDR3, as DNA: TGTGCCAGCAGTTATTGGCGGGACAGTCATCAGCCCCAGCATTTT. Amino acid sequence: CASSYWRDSHQPQHF.